This TCR beta chain was identified in a study of graft-versus-host responses after intestinal transplantation. TCRdb's table, derived via immunoSEQ multiplex PCR, lists solely in-frame clones and lacks some. Of roughly 130,000 clones detected, around 90% appear once; the ten largest clones hold approximately 0.2%. Remarks on this clone: Its antigen remains unidentified.

Here the sequenced sample was unstimulated CD4+ T cells sorted from spleen or lymph node cells, taken before intestinal transplant. This clonotype was obtained from a human donor who received an intestinal transplant.

In DNA, the CDR3 is TGTGCCAGCAGCCCTTCCTCCGGGACAGGGGGGGAAAAACTGTTTTTT. Residues: CASSPSSGTGGEKLFF. The chain is built from TRBV7-2 and TRBJ1-4; the match to TRBD1 covers 11 bases. The germline V gene encodes CDR1 SGHTA and CDR2 FQGNSA. The junction had 10 bases not matched to a gene; V was cut back by 5 bases and J by 8 bases. The CDR3 has 16 amino acids. The full variable domain, with the rest looked up from reference TRBV7-2 and TRBJ1-4, is GAGVSQSPSNKVTEKGKDVELRCDPISGHTALYWYRQSLGQGLEFLIYFQGNSAPDKSGLPSDRFSAERTGGSVSTLTIQRTQQEDSAVYLCASSPSSGTGGEKLFFGSGTQLSVL.